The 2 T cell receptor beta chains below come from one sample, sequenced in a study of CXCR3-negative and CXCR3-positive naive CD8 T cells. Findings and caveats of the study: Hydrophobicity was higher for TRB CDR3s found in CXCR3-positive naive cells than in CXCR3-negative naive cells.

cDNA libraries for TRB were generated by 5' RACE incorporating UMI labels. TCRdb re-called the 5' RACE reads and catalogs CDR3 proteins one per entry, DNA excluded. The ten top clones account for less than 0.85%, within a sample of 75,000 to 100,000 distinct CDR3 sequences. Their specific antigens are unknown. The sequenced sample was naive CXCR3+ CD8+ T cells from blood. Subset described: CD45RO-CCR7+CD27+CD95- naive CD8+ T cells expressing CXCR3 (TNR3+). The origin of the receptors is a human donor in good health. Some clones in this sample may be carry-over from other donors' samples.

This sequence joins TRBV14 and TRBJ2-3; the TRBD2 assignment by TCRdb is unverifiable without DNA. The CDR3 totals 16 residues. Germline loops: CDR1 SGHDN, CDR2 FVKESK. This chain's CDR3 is CASSQDRTSYTDTKYF.

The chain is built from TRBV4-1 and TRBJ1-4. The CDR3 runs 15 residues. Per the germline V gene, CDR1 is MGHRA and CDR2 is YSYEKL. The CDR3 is CASSQETATNEKLFF.